This is a list of T cell receptor beta chains from one sample in a study of lymphopenia after photon versus proton radiotherapy. The table came from immunoSEQ multiplex PCR; TCRdb's copy has only in-frame clones and leaves some out. The sample yields tens of thousands of clones, more than 85% seen once. Sequencing was performed on peripheral blood, taken from a patient treated with photon-based radiotherapy. Receptor source: a woman in her thirties or forties with cholangiocarcinoma. The CDR3 runs from the conserved cysteine through the conserved F or W. Each record gives: CDR3 protein, V gene, J gene.

CASSQEGAGSGTGELFF	TRBV4-3	TRBJ2-2
CASSPPSMNTEAFF	TRBV18	TRBJ1-1
CASSMSSSYEQYF	TRBV2	TRBJ2-7
CASSRDRTEETQYF	TRBV11-3	TRBJ2-5
CASLQGGEKLFF	TRBV2	TRBJ1-4
CSVGGHSTGELFF	TRBV29-1	TRBJ2-2
CASSSRTTGEQYF	TRBV7-9	TRBJ2-7
CASSGLAGDRPTYEQYF	TRBV13	TRBJ2-7
CASSLKRAYSYEQYF	TRBV11-2	TRBJ2-7
CASSYSASRGTEAFF	TRBV6-5	TRBJ1-1
CASSPGGQEQYF	TRBV6-5	TRBJ2-7
CASSPEGQGGDYEQYF	TRBV5-1	TRBJ2-7
CASSLGDRALTEAFF	TRBV7-6	TRBJ1-1
CASSLTGGGQPQHF	TRBV6-6	TRBJ1-5
CASRETGGGDGDTQYF	TRBV27	TRBJ2-3
CAWSAGKTQYF	TRBV30	TRBJ2-5
CASSPRLAGATDTQYF	TRBV9	TRBJ2-3
CASSLGRDGLTDTQYF	TRBV13	TRBJ2-3
CASSHRGQGILGYGYTF	TRBV5-4	TRBJ1-2
CASSYSASYTEAFF	TRBV6-5	TRBJ1-1
CASSGGTLSSGNTIYF	TRBV2	TRBJ1-3
CASSSGGQLGEQYF	TRBV5-1	TRBJ2-7
CASSLGAGRGSGNTIYF	TRBV5-1	TRBJ1-3
CASSQPGQGRTEAFF	TRBV4-1	TRBJ1-1
CASSLGLAGARTDTQYF	TRBV5-1	TRBJ2-3
CASSLDGQGVGGYTF	TRBV5-1	TRBJ1-2
CASSPGDRGYEQYF	TRBV18	TRBJ2-7